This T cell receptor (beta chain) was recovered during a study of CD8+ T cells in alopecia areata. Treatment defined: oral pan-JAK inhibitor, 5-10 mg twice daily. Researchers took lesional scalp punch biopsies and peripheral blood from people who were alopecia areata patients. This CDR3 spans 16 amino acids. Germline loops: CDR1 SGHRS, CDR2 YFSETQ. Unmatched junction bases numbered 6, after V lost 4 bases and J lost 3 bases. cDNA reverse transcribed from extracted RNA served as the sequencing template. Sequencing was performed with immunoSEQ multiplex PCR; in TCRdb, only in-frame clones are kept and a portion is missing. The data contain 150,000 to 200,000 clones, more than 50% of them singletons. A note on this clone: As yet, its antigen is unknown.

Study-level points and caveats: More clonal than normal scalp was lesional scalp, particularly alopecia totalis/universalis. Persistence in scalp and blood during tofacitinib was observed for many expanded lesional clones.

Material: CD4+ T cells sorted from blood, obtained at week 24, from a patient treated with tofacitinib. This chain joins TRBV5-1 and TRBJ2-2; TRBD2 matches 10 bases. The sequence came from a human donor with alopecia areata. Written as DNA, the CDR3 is TGCGCCAGCAGCCGCGGACTAGCGGATTACACCGGGGAGCTGTTTTTT. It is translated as CASSRGLADYTGELFF.